This entry lists 6 T cell receptor beta chains sequenced from one sample in a study of radiotherapy plus CTLA-4 blockade in lung cancer. The protocol was immunoSEQ multiplex PCR, while the TCRdb copy is restricted to in-frame clones and leaves out a portion. The data show 77,000 or so clones, with less than 85% seen just once and roughly 10% held by the top ten. This specimen consisted of peripheral blood, obtained from a patient treated with radiotherapy plus ipilimumab. The source is a human donor with non-small cell lung cancer whose response to radiotherapy plus ipilimumab could not be evaluated.

V usage is TRBV5-1 and J usage is TRBJ1-1; 8 bases match TRBD1. The CDR3 length is 14 residues. The V gene end was trimmed by 2 bases and the J gene end by 4 bases; junction bases not matched to a gene: 4. Germline V gene sequence: CDR1 SGHRS, CDR2 YFSETQ. The CDR3 sequence is CASSFGQGGTEAFF. Written as DNA, the CDR3 is TGCGCCAGCAGCTTTGGACAGGGTGGCACTGAAGCTTTCTTT.

The chain links TRBV14 to TRBJ2-6; D might be TRBD1 (6 bases). The germline gives CDR1 SGHDN, CDR2 FVKESK. V gave up 4 bases and J gave up 0 bases, with 16 bases separating them. The CDR3 extends over 18 amino acids. Here the CDR3 DNA reads TGTGCCAGCAGCCGAGAGACAGGCTTAAGCTCTGGGGCCAACGTCCTGACTTTC. Amino acids: CASSRETGLSSGANVLTF. Looking up the rest from reference TRBV14 and TRBJ2-6 gives the full variable domain: EAGVTQFPSHSVIEKGQTVTLRCDPISGHDNLYWYRRVMGKEIKFLLHFVKESKQDESGMPNNRFLAERTGGTYSTLKVQPAELEDSGVYFCASSRETGLSSGANVLTFGAGSRLTVL.

In this sample, this clone turned up a few times. The chain is built from TRBV5-1 and TRBJ2-2; 10 bases fit TRBD2. Trimming took 5 bases from V and 0 from J; bases not matched to a gene: 7. Germline assignment: CDR1 SGHRS and CDR2 YFSETQ. The length of the CDR3 is 17 residues. The CDR3 reads CASRWLAGAANTGELFF. In nucleotides, the CDR3 is TGCGCCAGCAGGTGGCTAGCGGGAGCGGCGAACACCGGGGAGCTGTTTTTT.

Comment on this clone: The sample holds other DNA sequences that translate to the same CDR3. The chain combines TRBV5-1 with TRBJ2-3, with 7 bases matching TRBD1. This CDR3 spans 14 amino acids. Germline CDR1 SGHRS, CDR2 YFSETQ. The trim removed 4 bases at V and 0 bases at J, leaving 2 bases unmatched. The CDR3 sequence: CASSLGQSTDTQYF. The CDR3 coding sequence is TGCGCCAGCAGCCTGGGACAGAGCACAGATACGCAGTATTTT. The variable domain in full, completed from reference TRBV5-1 and TRBJ2-3, reads KAGVTQTPRYLIKTRGQQVTLSCSPISGHRSVSWYQQTPGQGLQFLFEYFSETQRNKGNFPGRFSGRQFSNSRSEMNVSTLELGDSALYLCASSLGQSTDTQYFGPGTRLTVL.

CDR3: CASSLSLNQPQHF. For the CDR3, the DNA is TGTGCCAGCAGCTTGAGTCTCAATCAGCCCCAGCATTTT. The J gene is TRBJ1-5, the V gene TRBV2; no firm D call. Germline V gene data show CDR1 as SNHLY and CDR2 as FYNNEI. This CDR3 region has 13 residues. The V and J ends lost 6 bases and 3 bases respectively, with 9 bases between them.

The chain combines TRBV27 with TRBJ1-1, with unresolved D. Germline values: CDR1 MNHEY, CDR2 SMNVEV (reference sequence). V lost 7 bases, J lost 2 bases, and 5 bases lay in between. CDR3 length equals 11 residues. Written as DNA, the CDR3 is TGTGCCAGCAAGAGAAACACTGAAGCTTTCTTT. Encoded protein: CASKRNTEAFF.